This note documents a single T cell receptor beta chain sequence. Antigen: not known. This entry belongs to a study of T cell responses to AZD1222 COVID-19 vaccine. Germline values: CDR1 SGHTA, CDR2 FQGNSA. The CDR3 has 13 residues. V was cut by 6 bases and J by 2 bases, with 11 bases left in between. Whole-study results and caveats: Mapped onto spike, vaccine-associated CD4 TCRs spanned it and were dominant at 160-218 and 743-854. Just six AZD1222 recipients tested seropositive at baseline. Nearly half of unique spike-specific TCRs reportedly avoided B.1.351 and B.1.1.7 mutated regions.

Clones were read by immunoSEQ multiplex PCR, and TCRdb kept only the in-frame ones, dropping some. The sample carries tens of thousands of clones, around nine tenths recorded once. The starting material was peripheral blood, obtained 28 days after the second AZD1222 dose. This sequence originates from an adult who received the AZD1222 COVID-19 vaccine. The chain employs TRBV7-2 and TRBJ2-7; weak D call: TRBD1 (6 bases). The CDR3 is CASRRAGAYEQYF. The CDR3 coding sequence is TGTGCCAGCAGGCGGGCAGGGGCCTACGAGCAGTACTTC. Supplemented by reference TRBV7-2 and TRBJ2-7, the full variable domain reads GAGVSQSPSNKVTEKGKDVELRCDPISGHTALYWYRQSLGQGLEFLIYFQGNSAPDKSGLPSDRFSAERTGGSVSTLTIQRTQQEDSAVYLCASRRAGAYEQYFGPGTRLTVT.